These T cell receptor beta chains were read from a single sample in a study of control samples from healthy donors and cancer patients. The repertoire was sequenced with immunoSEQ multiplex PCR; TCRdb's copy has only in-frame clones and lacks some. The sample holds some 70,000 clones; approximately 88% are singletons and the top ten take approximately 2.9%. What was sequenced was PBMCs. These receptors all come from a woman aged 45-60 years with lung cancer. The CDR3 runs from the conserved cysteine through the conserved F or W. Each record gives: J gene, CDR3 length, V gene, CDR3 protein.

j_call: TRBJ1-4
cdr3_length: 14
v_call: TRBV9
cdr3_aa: CASSVGQGKEKLFF

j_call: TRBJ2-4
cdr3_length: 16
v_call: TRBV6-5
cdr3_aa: CASRYRDRGIGYIQYF

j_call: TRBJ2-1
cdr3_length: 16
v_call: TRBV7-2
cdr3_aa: CASSPRLATVGNEQFF

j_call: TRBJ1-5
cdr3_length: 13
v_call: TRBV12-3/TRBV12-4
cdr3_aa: CASSFGSNQPQHF

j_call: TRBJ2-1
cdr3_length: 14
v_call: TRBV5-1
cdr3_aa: CASSPPYRVDEQFF

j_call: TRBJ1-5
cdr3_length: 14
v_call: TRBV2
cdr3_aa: CASTQTSSNQPQHF

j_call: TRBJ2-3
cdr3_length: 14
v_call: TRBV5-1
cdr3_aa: CASSVAGSSDTQYF

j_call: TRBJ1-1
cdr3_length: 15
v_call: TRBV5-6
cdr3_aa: CASSLVSRIGTEAFF

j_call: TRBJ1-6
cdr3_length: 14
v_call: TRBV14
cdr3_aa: CASSLRTVNSPLHF

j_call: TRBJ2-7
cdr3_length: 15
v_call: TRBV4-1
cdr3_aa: CASSQDRAGTYEQYF

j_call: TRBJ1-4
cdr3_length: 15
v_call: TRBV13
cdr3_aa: CASSLGQGAGEKLFF

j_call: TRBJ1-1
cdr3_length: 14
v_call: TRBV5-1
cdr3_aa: CASSYSTGGTEAFF

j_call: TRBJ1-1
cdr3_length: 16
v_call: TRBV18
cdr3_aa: CASSPLEVGAGTEAFF

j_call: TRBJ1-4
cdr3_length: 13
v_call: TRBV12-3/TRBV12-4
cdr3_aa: CASSHRTGEKLFF

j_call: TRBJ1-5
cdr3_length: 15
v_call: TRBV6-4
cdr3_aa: CASSPGIDSNQPQHF

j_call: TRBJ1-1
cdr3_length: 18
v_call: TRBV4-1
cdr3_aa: CASSFTWDRTYMNTEAFF

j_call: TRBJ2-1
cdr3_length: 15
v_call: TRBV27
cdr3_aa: CASSPVGGGKDEQFF

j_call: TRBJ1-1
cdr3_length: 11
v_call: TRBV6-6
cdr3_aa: CASTWNTEAFF

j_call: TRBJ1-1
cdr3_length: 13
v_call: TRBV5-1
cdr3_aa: CASSLDYNTEAFF

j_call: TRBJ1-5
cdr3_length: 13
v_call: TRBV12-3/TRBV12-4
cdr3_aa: CASTGGSNQPQHF

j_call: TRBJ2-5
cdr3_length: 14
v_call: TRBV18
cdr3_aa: CASSPTGEGETQYF

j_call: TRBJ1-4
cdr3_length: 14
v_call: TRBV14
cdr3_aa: CASSQPGVNEKLFF

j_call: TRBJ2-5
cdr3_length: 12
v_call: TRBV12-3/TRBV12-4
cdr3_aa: CASSGELETQYF